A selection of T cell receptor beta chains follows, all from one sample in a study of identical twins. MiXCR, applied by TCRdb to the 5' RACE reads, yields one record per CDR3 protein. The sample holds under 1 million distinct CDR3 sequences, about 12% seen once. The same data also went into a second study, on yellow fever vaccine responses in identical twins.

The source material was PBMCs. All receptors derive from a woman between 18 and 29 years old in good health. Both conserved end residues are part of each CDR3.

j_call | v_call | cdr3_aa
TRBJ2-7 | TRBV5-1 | CASSLAGDRAYEQYF
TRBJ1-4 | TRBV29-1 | CSVEVQAEKLFF
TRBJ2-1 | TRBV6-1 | CASSDWTSASYNEQFF
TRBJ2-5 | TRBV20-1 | CSARDGGQETQYF
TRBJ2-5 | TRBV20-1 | CSARVAGAETQYF
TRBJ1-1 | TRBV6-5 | CASSYSTGINTEAFF
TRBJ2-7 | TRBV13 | CASTHVSSRRGGSYEQYF
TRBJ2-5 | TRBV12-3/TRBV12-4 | CASTPFMGRRETQYF
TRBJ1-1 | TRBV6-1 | CASSGGTSPTEAFF
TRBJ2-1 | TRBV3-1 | CASSSLGGPSNEQFF
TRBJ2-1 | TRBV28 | CASSLLAGGKTSGYNEQFF
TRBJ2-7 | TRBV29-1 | CSVVRGTDYEQYF
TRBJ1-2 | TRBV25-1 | CASSDRDTYGYTF
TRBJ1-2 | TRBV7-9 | CASSLGDRGSYGYTF
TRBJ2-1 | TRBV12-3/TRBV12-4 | CASSGGSSRNEQFF
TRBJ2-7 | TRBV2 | CASSPGTSGRSYEQYF
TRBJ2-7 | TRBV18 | CASSGTSGSVYEQYF
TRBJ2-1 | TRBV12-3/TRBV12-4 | CASSLLSADEQFF
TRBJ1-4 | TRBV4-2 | CASSPGLVCFGTEKLFF
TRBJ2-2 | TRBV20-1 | CSALAGGDTGELFF
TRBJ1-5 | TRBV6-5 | CASSNTGGGNQPQHF
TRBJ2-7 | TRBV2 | CASSEWTNYEQYF
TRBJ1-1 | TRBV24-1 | CATGEGIGRLNTEAFF
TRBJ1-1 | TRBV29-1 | CSVRETEAFF
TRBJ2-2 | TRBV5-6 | CASSWDRLNTGELFF
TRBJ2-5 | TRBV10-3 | CAISVGETQYF
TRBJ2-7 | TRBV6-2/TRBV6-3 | CATLQGNGEQYF
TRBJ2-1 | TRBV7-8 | CASSFEWSPSSYNEQFF
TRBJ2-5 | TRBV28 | CASSSLAGPGETQYF
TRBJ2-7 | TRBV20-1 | CSASQAAYEQYF
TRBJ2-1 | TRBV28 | CASSDGTVYNEQFF
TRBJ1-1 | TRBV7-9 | CASSLVTVSTEAFF
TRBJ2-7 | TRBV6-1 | CASMHRSRGYEQYF
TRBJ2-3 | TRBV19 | CASSPRGSLYTDTQYF
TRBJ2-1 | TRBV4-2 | CASSQDLGTGSSYNEQFF
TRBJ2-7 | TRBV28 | CASSFSGSSYEQYF
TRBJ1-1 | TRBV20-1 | CSARRDLAFF